These 20 T cell receptor beta chains share one sample of origin, sequenced in a study of spatial heterogeneity in lung cancer. Time point reported: sample taken at primary tumor resection. Unsorted whole RNA of tumor, nontumor lung or frozen PBMC was sequenced. TCRdb reprocessed the 5' RACE reads with MiXCR, giving one entry per CDR3 protein. The sample yields roughly 36,000 distinct CDR3 sequences, roughly 6% seen once. The sample was PBMCs, taken at surgery. The receptors originated from a male donor with early-stage non-small cell lung cancer.

This clonotype appeared many times. V gene TRBV7-2 combines with J gene TRBJ2-2; D remains unclear. Germline-derived CDR1 and CDR2 are SGHTA and FQGNSA. The germline V and J ends were trimmed by 6 bases and 0 bases, with 11 bases remaining between them. The CDR3 runs 15 residues. The CDR3 DNA is TGTGCCAGCAGTCACGAACTTACGAACACCGGGGAGCTGTTTTTT. This gives the protein CASSHELTNTGELFF.

The table lists this clonotype with many counts. The chain combines TRBV4-1 with TRBJ2-2, with 10 positions matching TRBD1. The CDR3 length is 13 residues. CDR1 and CDR2 from the germline V gene are MGHRA and YSYEKL. The V and J ends lost 5 bases and 13 bases, in that order; junction bases with no gene match: 7. The CDR3 loop is CASSGRDRGRLFF. CDR3 DNA: TGCGCCAGCAGCGGCCGGGACAGGGGTAGGCTGTTTTTT.

This clonotype occurred a few times. This chain uses TRBV24-1 with TRBJ2-3, with D perhaps TRBD2 (6 bases). The CDR3 sequence is 16 residues long. Germline CDR1 KGHDR, CDR2 SFDVKD. V lost 0 bases to trimming and J lost 5 bases, with 14 bases between them. As DNA, the CDR3 is TGTGCCACCAGTGATTTGCGGCGGGGCGGCGGAGATACGCAGTATTTT. The encoded protein is CATSDLRRGGGDTQYF.

This clonotype was seen at least ten times. CDR3: CASSPSQNEAFF. CDR3 coding DNA: TGTGCCAGCAGCCCTAGCCAGAACGAAGCTTTCTTT. The chain is built from TRBV9 and TRBJ1-1, with no clear D. Per the germline V gene, CDR1 is SGDLS and CDR2 is YYNGEE. The CDR3 is 12 residues long. Trimming took 4 bases from V and 8 from J, leaving 12 bases between them.

This clonotype was observed at least ten times. The gene calls are TRBV27 and TRBJ1-6, with D possibly being TRBD1 (6 bases). Germline CDR1 and CDR2: MNHEY and SMNVEV (reference sequence). This CDR3 region has 15 residues. V lost 2 bases, J lost 10 bases, and 15 bases lay in between. The CDR3, as DNA: TGTGCCAGCAGTTTAATTTCGACAGGTCCATCACCCCTCCACTTT. Amino acids: CASSLISTGPSPLHF.

This clonotype was counted many times. The rearrangement joins TRBV4-2 to TRBJ2-4; a possible D gene is TRBD1 (6 bases). Trimming took 4 bases from V and 7 from J, leaving 17 bases between them. Germline CDR1 LGHNA, CDR2 YNFKEQ. This CDR3 comprises 15 residues. The CDR3 nucleotides are TGTGCCAGCAGCCGAACGATCAGGGGAGATAACATTCAGTACTTC. It is translated as CASSRTIRGDNIQYF.

This clonotype was picked up many times. The chain recombines TRBV4-3 with TRBJ1-6, with a tentative D call TRBD1 (6 bases). Trimming took 2 bases from V and 3 from J, leaving 20 bases between them. Germline CDR1 reads LGHNA; CDR2 reads YSLEER. The CDR3 has 19 residues. In nucleotides, the CDR3 is TGCGCCAGCAGCCAATATAAGTTCCGGGACATCTACTATAATTCACCCCTCCACTTT. Encoded protein: CASSQYKFRDIYYNSPLHF.

J is TRBJ2-7 and V is TRBV5-1, with a possible D match to TRBD2 (5 bases). V dropped 1 base and J dropped 2 bases, with 10 bases sitting between them. The germline gives CDR1 SGHRS, CDR2 YFSETQ. The length of the CDR3 is 14 residues. DNA for the CDR3: TGCGCCAGCAGCTTGCCCTACGGGACCTACGAGCAGTACTTC. Translation: CASSLPYGTYEQYF.

This clonotype was seen repeatedly, ten times or more. The chain recombines TRBV6-5 with TRBJ2-7; D perhaps matches TRBD2 (5 bases). Trimming shortened V by 4 bases and J by 3 bases, and 16 bases separated the two germline ends. The germline V gene has CDR1 MNHEY and CDR2 SVGAGI. The CDR3 has 15 residues. The CDR3 bases are TGTGCCAGCAGTTTCACCCGCCAGGAGGTCTACGAGCAGTACTTC. Its translation is CASSFTRQEVYEQYF.

The chain recombines TRBV6-5 with TRBJ2-2, with 7 bases that match TRBD1. The germline CDR1 and CDR2 sequences are MNHEY and SVGAGI. This CDR3 has 16 residues. V lost 0 bases, J lost 3 bases, and 4 bases stayed unmatched. The CDR3 region has the DNA TGTGCCAGCAGTTACTCGACGACAGGGTACACCGGGGAGCTGTTTTTT. Translation: CASSYSTTGYTGELFF.

This clonotype occurred many times. The rearrangement joins TRBV7-2 to TRBJ2-2; D might be TRBD1 (5 bases). The V and J ends lost 0 bases and 4 bases respectively, with 12 bases between them. Germline loops: CDR1 SGHTA, CDR2 FQGNSA. The CDR3 is 16 residues long. DNA for the CDR3: TGTGCCAGCAGCTTAGCGGCAGGGCAAGCCACCGGGGAGCTGTTTTTT. Encoded protein: CASSLAAGQATGELFF.

This clonotype was recorded many times. The CDR3 DNA reads TGTGCCAGCAGTTTTAGCAGGACGGCTGAAGCTTTCTTT. Translated, it gives CASSFSRTAEAFF. The V call is TRBV12-3 or TRBV12-4, the J call TRBJ1-1; D is ambiguous. CDR3 length equals 13 residues. Trimming shortened V by 3 bases and J by 6 bases, and 11 bases separated the two germline ends.

At least ten counts were recorded for this clonotype. The V call is TRBV20-1, the J call TRBJ2-1; weak D call: TRBD2 (6 bases). Per the germline V gene, CDR1 is DFQATT and CDR2 is SNEGSKA (reference sequence). With 0 bases removed from V and 5 bases from J, the gap between germline ends came to 17 bases. CDR3 length: 16 amino acids. CDR3 nucleotide sequence: TGCAGTGCTAGAGATGACGGGGGTCGGGGACACAATGAGCAGTTCTTC. Translation gives CSARDDGGRGHNEQFF.

This clonotype appeared many times. The V call is TRBV7-9, the J call TRBJ2-5; either TRBD1 or TRBD2 may supply D (5 bases each). The CDR3 runs to 13 residues. The germline V gene encodes CDR1 SEHNR and CDR2 FQNEAQ (reference sequence). V lost 1 base to trimming and J lost 10 bases, with 13 bases between them. CDR3 bases: TGTGCCAGCAGCTTAGGACAGCCCGGGGACCAGTACTTC. Translated, it gives CASSLGQPGDQYF.

The table lists this clonotype with many counts. The chain employs TRBV7-9 and TRBJ1-5; perhaps TRBD1 as D (6 bases). V lost 5 bases and J lost 6, with 14 bases in between. The germline CDR1 and CDR2 sequences are SEHNR and FQNEAQ (reference sequence). The CDR3 runs 14 residues. The chain's CDR3 is CASSQTGNSQPQHF. The CDR3 DNA reads TGTGCCAGCAGCCAAACAGGGAACAGTCAGCCCCAGCATTTT.

V usage is TRBV5-1 and J usage is TRBJ1-3, with TRBD1 matching 10 bases. The V segment lost 4 bases and the J segment 8 bases; nucleotides outside the gene matches: 9. This CDR3 has 15 amino acids. Germline V gene sequence: CDR1 SGHRS, CDR2 YFSETQ. This chain's CDR3 is CASSAVTGGIDTIYF. CDR3 nucleotide sequence: TGCGCCAGCAGCGCTGTGACAGGGGGCATAGACACCATATATTTT.

The rearrangement links TRBV2 to TRBJ1-1; the match to TRBD1 covers 8 bases. The V and J ends lost 6 bases and 0 bases, in that order; junction bases with no gene match: 9. CDR1 and CDR2 from the germline V gene are SNHLY and FYNNEI. CDR3 length: 16 amino acids. The CDR3 region is CASRKEQGVMNTEAFF. CDR3 sequence (DNA): TGTGCCAGCAGAAAAGAACAGGGGGTTATGAACACTGAAGCTTTCTTT. The variable domain in full, completed from reference TRBV2 and TRBJ1-1, reads EPEVTQTPSHQVTQMGQEVILRCVPISNHLYFYWYRQILGQKVEFLVSFYNNEISEKSEIFDDQFSVERPDGSNFTLKIRSTKLEDSAMYFCASRKEQGVMNTEAFFGQGTRLTVV.

The table lists this clonotype with many counts. This chain joins TRBV12-3 or TRBV12-4 and TRBJ1-5; D is undetermined. This CDR3 spans 12 amino acids. The V gene lost 2 bases and the J gene lost 7 bases, with 6 bases spanning the gap. CDR3: CASSLREQPQHF. The CDR3 DNA sequence: TGTGCCAGCAGTTTAAGGGAGCAGCCCCAGCATTTT.

This clonotype was detected a few times. V gene TRBV5-6 combines with J gene TRBJ1-3; D is uncertain. The CDR3 sequence is 15 residues long. Looked up from germline, CDR1 is SGHDT and CDR2 is YYEEEE. V dropped 1 base and J dropped 0 bases, with 8 bases sitting between them. This CDR3 is CASSLRASSGNTIYF. The CDR3 nucleotides read TGTGCCAGCAGCTTGCGTGCGAGCTCTGGAAACACCATATATTTT.

This clonotype occurred many times. This chain links TRBV29-1 with TRBJ1-2; D is unresolved. Per germline, CDR1 SQVTM and CDR2 ANQGSEA. Trimming took off 4 bases at V and 6 bases at J, with 18 bases between the two ends. The CDR3 spans 14 residues. The CDR3 region is CSVVEGSQTNGYTF. CDR3 in DNA: TGCAGCGTTGTGGAGGGCTCCCAAACGAATGGCTACACCTTC.